The rows below give T cell receptor beta chains drawn from one sample of a study of T cells in Graves' hyperthyroidism and ophthalmopathy. Each CDR3 protein is one row after TCRdb ran MiXCR on the multiplex PCR reads. The sample gives fewer than 750,000 distinct CDR3 sequences, approximately 14% of which show up once; around 13% is in the top ten. The sample consisted of blood. These receptors originate from a woman in her fifties or sixties with Graves' ophthalmopathy. Both conserved end residues are part of each CDR3. The D gene is left open where the match is weak. Where a row states a size, it is once, few, many or the class of an expanded clone; other rows omit it.

- - TRBJ2-7 TRBV14 TGTGCCAGCAGCCAAGGGTTAAGCGGCCCCTACGAGCAGTACTTC CASSQGLSGPYEQYF
many - TRBJ2-3 TRBV29-1 TGCAGCGGGTCCGGGACAGATACGCAGTATTTT CSGSGTDTQYF
many - TRBJ2-1 TRBV7-3 TGTGCCAGCAGCTCCCCACTAGATCATATCGATGAGCAGTTCTTC CASSSPLDHIDEQFF
many - TRBJ1-2 TRBV18 TGTGCCAGCTCACAAAATACAGAGAACTATGGCTACACCTTC CASSQNTENYGYTF
- - TRBJ2-2 TRBV20-1 TGCAGTGCTAGAGATCGGGGGGCGCACACCGGGGAGCTGTTTTTT CSARDRGAHTGELFF
few - TRBJ1-1 TRBV29-1 TGCAGCGTCCAAGGGAACTCGGAGGCGTCGAACACTGAAGCTTTCTTT CSVQGNSEASNTEAFF
many TRBD1 TRBJ1-5 TRBV20-1 TGCAGTGCTAGACCCCAGGACAGGGAACTTTATAGCAATCAGCCCCAGCATTTT CSARPQDRELYSNQPQHF
many TRBD2 TRBJ2-7 TRBV7-2 TGTGCCAGCAGCTTAGGGGCGGGGGGGAGCTCCTACGAGCAGTACTTC CASSLGAGGSSYEQYF
many - TRBJ2-7 TRBV7-2 TGTGCCAGCAGCCGGATCCTAGGGGCGGGATCTATCGAGCAGTACTTC CASSRILGAGSIEQYF
many - TRBJ2-1 TRBV11-3 TGTGCCAGCAGCTTAGTTCTGGGGGGCTACAATGAGCAGTTCTTC CASSLVLGGYNEQFF
- - TRBJ2-2 TRBV12-3/TRBV12-4 TGTGCCAGCAGCCCTCGGACGCCTCGGAACACCGGGGAGCTGTTTTTT CASSPRTPRNTGELFF
- - TRBJ2-5 TRBV7-3 TGTGCCAGCAGCCTGGACGGCCGAAAAGAGACCCAGTACTTC CASSLDGRKETQYF
many - TRBJ1-1 TRBV30 TGTGCCTGGAGTGTATCAGGGGCTGACACTGAAGCTTTCTTT CAWSVSGADTEAFF
few TRBD2 TRBJ2-3 TRBV28 TGTGCCAGCAGACATACCGGGACTAGCGGCACAGATACGCAGTATTTT CASRHTGTSGTDTQYF
many - TRBJ1-5 TRBV7-2 TGTGCCAGCAGCTTAGGTGAGGATCAGCCCCAGCATTTT CASSLGEDQPQHF
many - TRBJ2-1 TRBV7-2 TGTGCCAGCAGCTCCGGGCGGGAATTAGAGCAGTTCTTC CASSSGRELEQFF
many - TRBJ1-3 TRBV6-1 TGTGCCAGCAGTAGGGCGGGCTCTGGAAACACCATATATTTT CASSRAGSGNTIYF
many - TRBJ1-2 TRBV5-1 TGCGCCAGCAGCGGGGGATCTATTCCGTCCTATGGCTACACCTTC CASSGGSIPSYGYTF
many - TRBJ1-5 TRBV2 TGTGCCAGCAGTGAACGGACAGAGAATCAGCCCCAGCATTTT CASSERTENQPQHF
few TRBD2 TRBJ2-7 TRBV20-1 TGCAGTGCTGGAGCCACCTTAGCGGGAGTAGGGGAGCAGTACTTC CSAGATLAGVGEQYF
few TRBD2 TRBJ2-3 TRBV7-3 TGTGCCAGCAGCTGGCTAGCGGGAGGGTTAGATACGCAGTATTTT CASSWLAGGLDTQYF
few TRBD2 TRBJ2-3 TRBV29-1 TGCAGCGTTGCAGGACTAGCGGGAGTCAGCACAGATACGCAGTATTTT CSVAGLAGVSTDTQYF
many - TRBJ1-2 TRBV28 TGTGCCAGCACCAACATGGGGCGCAGGGGCAACTATGGCTACACCTTC CASTNMGRRGNYGYTF
- TRBD1 TRBJ1-4 TRBV7-9 TGTGCCAGCAGCACAAGACAGGGGGCGCCTGAAAAACTGTTTTTT CASSTRQGAPEKLFF
many TRBD2 TRBJ2-1 TRBV28 TGTGCCAGCAGTTCACCCCGACTAGCGGGAGAAGGATCCTACAATGAGCAGTTCTTC CASSSPRLAGEGSYNEQFF
few - TRBJ1-5 TRBV6-1 TGTGCCAGCAGACCTTTGGGGGACATTTATAGCAATCAGCCCCAGCATTTT CASRPLGDIYSNQPQHF
many - TRBJ2-7 TRBV14 TGTGCCAGCAGCCAAGATCACTACGAGCAGTACTTC CASSQDHYEQYF
many TRBD2 TRBJ2-3 TRBV24-1 TGTGCCACCAGTGATCCGACTAGCGGGAGGGGAGATACGCAGTATTTT CATSDPTSGRGDTQYF
few TRBD2 TRBJ2-3 TRBV24-1 TGTGCCACCACCACTAGCGATGTAGGAGATACGCAGTATTTT CATTTSDVGDTQYF
many TRBD2 TRBJ2-5 TRBV27 TGTGCCAGCAGTGCAAGGACTAGCGGGAGTCGGGAGACCCAGTACTTC CASSARTSGSRETQYF
many - TRBJ1-1 TRBV30 TGTGCCTGGACGCTAGTTGCGAGGGGATCTGAAGCTTTCTTT CAWTLVARGSEAFF
many TRBD2 TRBJ2-3 TRBV4-3 TGCGCCAGCAGGGATAGCGGGAGAGGGATCACACGGGATACGCAGTATTTT CASRDSGRGITRDTQYF
many - TRBJ1-3 TRBV3-1 TGTGCCAGCAGCCAACTTCGACCGGGAAACACCATATATTTT CASSQLRPGNTIYF
many TRBD1 TRBJ1-5 TRBV18 TGTGCCAGCTCACTCGACAGGGGTGATCAGCCCCAGCATTTT CASSLDRGDQPQHF
few - TRBJ1-1 TRBV18 TGTGCCAGCTCACCAACCCCCACAGACACTGAAGCTTTCTTT CASSPTPTDTEAFF
- TRBD2 TRBJ2-2 TRBV4-2 TGTGCCAGCAGCCAAGAAGTGGGCGTGAGCGGGAGACCCGGGGAGCTGTTTTTT CASSQEVGVSGRPGELFF